Listed below are T cell receptor beta chains from one sample, sequenced in a study of blood T cells in healthy people across ages. Via MiXCR, TCRdb re-called the 5' RACE reads, giving one row per CDR3 protein. The sample includes about 780,000 distinct CDR3 sequences, approximately 24% seen only once; the top ten take around 3%. The same sample was also studied in work on T cells of mothers and their children.

Sequenced material: blood. Every receptor here comes from a boy between 10 and 17 years old in good health. The CDR3 runs from the conserved cysteine through the conserved F or W. A D gene is named only where the DNA matches it firmly. Size is stated for part of the rows, as once, few or many counts, or as a class when the clone is expanded.

J gene: TRBJ2-1; clone size: once; D gene: TRBD1; V gene: TRBV7-2; CDR3 DNA: TGTGCCAGCAGACGACAGGGAGTTTCGTACAATGAGCAGTTCTTC; CDR3 protein: CASRRQGVSYNEQFF
J gene: TRBJ1-1; clone size: once; D gene: TRBD1; V gene: TRBV12-3/TRBV12-4; CDR3 DNA: TGTGCCTGCCTCGACAGGGGAGGGGAAATGAACACTGAAGCTTTCTTT; CDR3 protein: CACLDRGGEMNTEAFF
J gene: TRBJ2-1; clone size: -; D gene: TRBD2; V gene: TRBV20-1; CDR3 DNA: TGCAGTGCTAGTCCTAGCGGGGGGGCCTCCTACAATGAGCAGTTCTTC; CDR3 protein: CSASPSGGASYNEQFF
J gene: TRBJ1-4; clone size: few; D gene: TRBD1; V gene: TRBV9; CDR3 DNA: TGTGCCGGCAGCGCCTACAGGGGAGTGAAGGCGGAAAAACTGTTTTTT; CDR3 protein: CAGSAYRGVKAEKLFF
J gene: TRBJ1-3; clone size: -; D gene: -; V gene: TRBV9; CDR3 DNA: TGTGCCAGCAGCCGTTGGGACGGCCTGAACTCTGGAAACACCATATATTTT; CDR3 protein: CASSRWDGLNSGNTIYF
J gene: TRBJ1-2; clone size: -; D gene: -; V gene: TRBV14; CDR3 DNA: TGTGCCAGCAGCCCGATTAACTATGGCTACACCTTC; CDR3 protein: CASSPINYGYTF
J gene: TRBJ1-5; clone size: -; D gene: -; V gene: TRBV28; CDR3 DNA: TGTGCCAGCAAACCTGGGGGGTTCAATCAGCCCCAGCATTTT; CDR3 protein: CASKPGGFNQPQHF
J gene: TRBJ2-7; clone size: many; D gene: TRBD2; V gene: TRBV5-1; CDR3 DNA: TGCGCCAGCAGCTTGGGAACTAGCGGGGGGTACGAGCAGTACTTC; CDR3 protein: CASSLGTSGGYEQYF
J gene: TRBJ2-5; clone size: -; D gene: TRBD2; V gene: TRBV6-6; CDR3 DNA: TGTGCCAGCAGTAACGGACTAGCATGGGAGCAGTACTTC; CDR3 protein: CASSNGLAWEQYF
J gene: TRBJ2-5; clone size: -; D gene: TRBD2; V gene: TRBV13; CDR3 DNA: TGTGCCAGCGCCGAGGCGGGGGGCCATCGAGAGACCCAGTACTTC; CDR3 protein: CASAEAGGHRETQYF
J gene: TRBJ2-4; clone size: -; D gene: TRBD1; V gene: TRBV6-1; CDR3 DNA: TGTGCTTTACGGGGACAGGGGTCCAACATTCAGTACTTC; CDR3 protein: CALRGQGSNIQYF
J gene: TRBJ2-3; clone size: once; D gene: -; V gene: TRBV20-1; CDR3 DNA: TGCAGTGCTCGTCGACTTCTCAACACAGATACGCAGTATTTT; CDR3 protein: CSARRLLNTDTQYF
J gene: TRBJ2-7; clone size: few; D gene: TRBD2; V gene: TRBV10-3; CDR3 DNA: TGTGCCAGCCTCGGGACTAGCGGGACCTACGAGCAGTACTTC; CDR3 protein: CASLGTSGTYEQYF
J gene: TRBJ2-6; clone size: -; D gene: -; V gene: TRBV7-3; CDR3 DNA: TGTGCCAGCAGTTTTCCTGGGGCCAACGTCCTGACTTTC; CDR3 protein: CASSFPGANVLTF
J gene: TRBJ2-5; clone size: -; D gene: TRBD2; V gene: TRBV28; CDR3 DNA: TGTGCCAGCAGCCTAGATAGCGGGGCAGAGACCCAGTACTTC; CDR3 protein: CASSLDSGAETQYF
J gene: TRBJ1-2; clone size: few; D gene: TRBD1; V gene: TRBV24-1; CDR3 DNA: TGTGCCACCAGTGATGGGACAGGGGCGGTCGGCTACACCTTC; CDR3 protein: CATSDGTGAVGYTF
J gene: TRBJ1-6; clone size: -; D gene: -; V gene: TRBV6-2/TRBV6-3; CDR3 DNA: TGTGCCAGCAGACAAAGCTATAATTCACCCCTCCACTTT; CDR3 protein: CASRQSYNSPLHF
J gene: TRBJ2-5; clone size: few; D gene: TRBD2; V gene: TRBV5-1; CDR3 DNA: TGCGCCAGCAGCTTGACGGGCCTAGCGGTCCAAGAGACCCAGTACTTC; CDR3 protein: CASSLTGLAVQETQYF
J gene: TRBJ2-1; clone size: few; D gene: TRBD2; V gene: TRBV11-3; CDR3 DNA: TGTGCCAGCAGCTTTTTGGGGGGGAAGGACAATGAGCAGTTCTTC; CDR3 protein: CASSFLGGKDNEQFF
J gene: TRBJ2-5; clone size: few; D gene: -; V gene: TRBV12-3/TRBV12-4; CDR3 DNA: TGTGCCAGCAGTTTAGGCGGGATAGCCGGGGACGGAGAGACCCAGTACTTC; CDR3 protein: CASSLGGIAGDGETQYF
J gene: TRBJ2-2; clone size: many; D gene: -; V gene: TRBV7-6; CDR3 DNA: TGTGCCAGCAGCCCTGGTCAGGGTGGCACCGGGGAGCTGTTTTTT; CDR3 protein: CASSPGQGGTGELFF
J gene: TRBJ1-6; clone size: few; D gene: TRBD1; V gene: TRBV7-9; CDR3 DNA: TGTGCCAGCAGCTTGGACAGGGGTTTCGGTTCACCCCTCCACTTT; CDR3 protein: CASSLDRGFGSPLHF
J gene: TRBJ2-6; clone size: -; D gene: -; V gene: TRBV13; CDR3 DNA: TGTGCCAGCAGCCACCGTCAGTCTGGGGCCAACGTCCTGACTTTC; CDR3 protein: CASSHRQSGANVLTF
J gene: TRBJ1-1; clone size: -; D gene: -; V gene: TRBV7-9; CDR3 DNA: TGTGCCAGCACCCGCGTGGTGGAGAACACTGAAGCTTTCTTT; CDR3 protein: CASTRVVENTEAFF
J gene: TRBJ2-3; clone size: -; D gene: TRBD1; V gene: TRBV20-1; CDR3 DNA: TGCAGTGCCCTAGACAGGGGGCTTACAGATACGCAGTATTTT; CDR3 protein: CSALDRGLTDTQYF
J gene: TRBJ1-2; clone size: -; D gene: TRBD1; V gene: TRBV15; CDR3 DNA: TGTGCCACCAGCAGAGGTGTTACAGGACAGGGGGCGATGGGCTATGGCTACACCTTC; CDR3 protein: CATSRGVTGQGAMGYGYTF
J gene: TRBJ2-1; clone size: -; D gene: -; V gene: TRBV12-3/TRBV12-4; CDR3 DNA: TGTGCCAGCAGTTTACACAGGGTCGATGAGCAGTTCTTC; CDR3 protein: CASSLHRVDEQFF
J gene: TRBJ2-7; clone size: few; D gene: TRBD2; V gene: TRBV6-5; CDR3 DNA: TGTGCCAGCAGTTACCGGCGGGGGGAGTACGAGCAGTACTTC; CDR3 protein: CASSYRRGEYEQYF
J gene: TRBJ2-7; clone size: once; D gene: -; V gene: TRBV21-1; CDR3 DNA: TGTGCCAGCAGCAAGACAAGAAGTGTCTCCTACGAGCAGTACTTC; CDR3 protein: CASSKTRSVSYEQYF